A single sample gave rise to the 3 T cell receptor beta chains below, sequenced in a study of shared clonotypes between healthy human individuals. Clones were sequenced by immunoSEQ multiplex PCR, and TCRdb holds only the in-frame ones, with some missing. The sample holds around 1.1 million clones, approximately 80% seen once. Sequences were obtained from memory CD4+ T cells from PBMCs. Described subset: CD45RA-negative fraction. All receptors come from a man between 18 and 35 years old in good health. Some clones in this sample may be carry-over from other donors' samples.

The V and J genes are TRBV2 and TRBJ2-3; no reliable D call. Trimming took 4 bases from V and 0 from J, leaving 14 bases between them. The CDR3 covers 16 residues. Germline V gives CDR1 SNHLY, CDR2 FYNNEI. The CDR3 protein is CASSVNSLGSTDTQYF. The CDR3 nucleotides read TGTGCCAGCAGTGTTAATAGTCTGGGGAGCACAGATACGCAGTATTTT.

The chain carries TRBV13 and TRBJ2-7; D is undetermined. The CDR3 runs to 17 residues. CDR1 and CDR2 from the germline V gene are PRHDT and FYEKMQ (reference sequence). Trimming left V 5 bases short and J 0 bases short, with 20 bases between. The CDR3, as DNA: TGTGCCAGCAGCCTCTACGGGCAGGCAAGAACCTCCTACGAGCAGTACTTC. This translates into CASSLYGQARTSYEQYF.

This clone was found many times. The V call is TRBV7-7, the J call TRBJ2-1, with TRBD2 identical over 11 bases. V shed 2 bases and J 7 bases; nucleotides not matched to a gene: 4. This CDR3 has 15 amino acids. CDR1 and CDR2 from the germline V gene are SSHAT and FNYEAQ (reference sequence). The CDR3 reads CASSLLAGGRNEQFF. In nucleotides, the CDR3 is TGTGCCAGCAGCTTACTAGCGGGAGGACGGAATGAGCAGTTCTTC.